This TCR beta chain was observed in a study of cytomegalovirus exposure and HLA in healthy donors. About the research overall: The 120 or so validation repertoires were reported in a later analysis to have been generated on the same platform as the approximately 700 first-cohort repertoires.

For this clone: Antigen unknown.

TCRdb keeps only in-frame clones here, not all; method: immunoSEQ multiplex PCR. The sample includes 150,000 to 200,000 clones, about 86% of them seen just once. Overall study results and limits: A few of the chains that were CMV-associated were confirmed in vitro to be specific for CMV antigens. Despite most TCR sequences being rare, some public TCRs occurred in many donors. A list of more than 150 TCR beta chains associated with cytomegalovirus was given.

The trim removed 4 bases at V and 5 bases at J, leaving 6 bases unmatched. From germline, CDR1 is SGHNT and CDR2 YYREEE (reference sequence). CDR3 length: 15 amino acids. V is TRBV5-4 and J is TRBJ1-6; 7 positions agree with TRBD1. The sample taken for sequencing was PBMCs. The source is a woman aged 18-30 years in good health and CMV-seronegative. This CDR3 is CASSAPGQHNSPLHF. In DNA, the CDR3 is TGTGCCAGCAGCGCACCGGGACAGCATAATTCACCCCTCCACTTT.